This TCR beta chain comes out of a study of blood T cell repertoires in COVID-19. The overall study: From the United States, Italy and Spain came samples of acute and convalescent COVID-19. Sources were T cells, B-cell-depleted T cells, or PBMCs; the material itself was cDNA or gDNA.

The CDR3 contains 19 residues. Germline lookup yields CDR1 SGHVS and CDR2 FQNEAQ. Trimming took off 5 bases at V and 2 bases at J, with 25 bases between the two ends. While infection was still active, Seattle patients were enrolled and then followed longitudinally. Per the study methods: Amplification of reference gene primers was used by the study to estimate nucleated cell counts. Profiling relied on immunoSEQ multiplex PCR, and the TCRdb table lists in-frame clones only, not all of them. V and J calls and clone size are those listed in that table; D and trimming were worked out from the DNA. The profile shows about 170,000 clones, 85% of them singletons.

The genes are TRBV7-8 and TRBJ1-5, with D perhaps TRBD1 (6 bases). Sequencing used peripheral blood. This sequence originates from a woman older than 75 with COVID-19, enrolled during active disease. In DNA form, the CDR3 reads TGTGCCAGCAGCGCAAGCAGGGTAGGGGGAAGGGGCGGCAATCAGCCCCAGCATTTT. Translating gives CASSASRVGGRGGNQPQHF. Full variable domain (missing parts from reference TRBV7-8 and TRBJ1-5): GAGVSQSPRYKVAKRGQDVALRCDPISGHVSLFWYQQALGQGPEFLTYFQNEAQLDKSGLPSDRFFAERPEGSVSTLKIQRTQQEDSAVYLCASSASRVGGRGGNQPQHFGDGTRLSIL.